This entry features one T cell receptor (beta chain) sequence. The antigen is unknown. All of the isolated RNA was reverse transcribed, so expressed TCRB transcripts were sequenced. Method: immunoSEQ multiplex PCR; TCRdb's copy keeps in-frame clones and lacks some. The table has approximately 250,000 clones, less than 30% seen once; the top ten hold about 0.011%. This record comes from a study of beta chain features in type 1 diabetes. Regarding the study as a whole: Among patients with Type 1 diabetes, TCRB CDR3s were moderately but significantly shorter in every one of the four CD4+ subsets.

This CDR3 spans 13 amino acids. Germline lookup yields CDR1 GTSNPN and CDR2 SVGIG (reference sequence). V was cut by 3 bases and J by 3 bases, with 11 bases left in between. The sample consisted of naive CD4+ T cells from blood. The clonotype comes from a woman aged 25-40 years with type 1 diabetes. The V gene is TRBV30, the J gene TRBJ1-1; tentatively, D is TRBD1 (5 bases). CDR3 sequence: CAWRAGGDTEAFF. The CDR3, as DNA: TGTGCCTGGAGGGCCGGGGGGGACACTGAAGCTTTCTTT. The whole variable domain, filled in from reference TRBV30 and TRBJ1-1, reads SQTIHQWPATLVQPVGSPLSLECTVEGTSNPNLYWYRQAAGRGLQLLFYSVGIGQISSEVPQNLSASRPQDRQFILSSKKLLLSDSGFYLCAWRAGGDTEAFFGQGTRLTVV.